A single T cell receptor beta chain is shown here with its context. Its antigen remains unidentified. Per-nucleotide qualities are absent, and no much larger clonotype sits a single base away. This record belongs to a study of CD8+CD57+ T cells in acquired aplastic anemia (dated by TCRdb to between 2018 and 2020). The study in broad terms: Extracted DNA from sorted CD4+ and CD8+ cells averaged approximately 3 ug, ranging from roughly 0.17 to 30 ug. CD8+CD57+ expansion was defined as frequency above the mean frequency observed in healthy subjects. Study-wide conclusions, independent of this receptor: Although 25 to 30 CD8+ CDR3 sequences were shared by patients and controls, these sequences appeared highly expressed in patients and within the immunodominant clones of patients. CD8+ Simpson's diversity did not differ significantly between patients and healthy controls (P=0.060).

Genomic DNA served as template for TCR beta VDJ combination and CDR3 sequence profiling. TCR repertoire sequencing was run on an Illumina HiSeq 2000. Concerning the study's data processing: Repertoire assessment relied on Simpson's diversity index, CDR3 size and DJ length profiles, and TRBV/TRBJ rearrangement plots. The most abundant DNA sequence in the deep sequencing data was taken as the immunodominant clone. CDR3 amino acid sequences were screened for sharing across subjects and compared with published repertoires and the VDJdb database. The public reads were quality trimmed at Q25 with fastp and then assembled into clones with MiXCR by TCRdb, keeping productive beta chains. A single entry per CDR3 protein holds the most common genes and DNA from its merged rows. In this record, the V and J calls reflect TCRdb's handling and not the investigators' own analysis. Across this sample there are some 200,000 distinct CDR3 sequences, with 40% to 55% seen only once. The ten biggest clones cover 9.7% of the sample.

Patients chosen for sequencing had shown expansion of CD8+CD57+ cells by flow cytometry. All patients had severe acquired aplastic anemia diagnosed by International Study of Aplastic Anemia and Agranulocytosis and Camitta criteria. No patient had received any therapy when blood was sampled. TCR repertoires of sorted CD4+ and CD8+ blood T cells from severe aplastic anemia patients and healthy subjects were deep-sequenced in the study. In the USA, patient enrollment took place under clinicaltrials.gov protocols 00001620, 01623167, 00001397, 00071045, 00081523 and 00961064. Ficoll-Paque density gradient centrifugation was used to isolate peripheral blood mononuclear cells. Before DNA was extracted, CD4+ and CD8+ T cells were sorted using either FACS or magnetic beads. The germline V gene sets CDR1 to KGHDR and CDR2 to SFDVKD. For this chain, trimming is 0 bases at the V end and 2 bases at the J end, and the number of junction bases without a gene match is 8. The CDR3, cysteine through phenylalanine, is 17 amino acids long. The only DNA kept is the CDR3, 51 bases in frame from the first base.

The receptor was derived from a human donor with aplastic anemia. The material sequenced was sorted CD4+, CD8+, or CD8+CD57+ T cells (not recorded which) from PBMCs. The rearrangement joined TRBV24-1 to TRBJ2-5, with 7 bases in between that match TRBD1. The CDR3 protein is CATSDLTGESGQETQYF. The bases read TGTGCCACCAGTGATTTGACAGGGGAGTCGGGGCAAGAGACCCAGTACTTC.